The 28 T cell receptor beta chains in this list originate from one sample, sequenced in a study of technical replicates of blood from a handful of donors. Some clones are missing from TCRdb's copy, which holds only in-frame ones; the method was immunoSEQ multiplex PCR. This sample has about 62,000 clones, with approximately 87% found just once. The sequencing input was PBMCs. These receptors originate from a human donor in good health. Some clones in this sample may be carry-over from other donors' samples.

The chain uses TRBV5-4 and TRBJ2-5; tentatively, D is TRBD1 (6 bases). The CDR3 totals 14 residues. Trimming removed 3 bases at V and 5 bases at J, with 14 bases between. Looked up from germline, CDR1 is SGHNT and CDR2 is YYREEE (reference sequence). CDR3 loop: CASSSRTAAETQYF. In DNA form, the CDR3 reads TGTGCCAGCAGCTCGCGGACAGCCGCTGAGACCCAGTACTTC.

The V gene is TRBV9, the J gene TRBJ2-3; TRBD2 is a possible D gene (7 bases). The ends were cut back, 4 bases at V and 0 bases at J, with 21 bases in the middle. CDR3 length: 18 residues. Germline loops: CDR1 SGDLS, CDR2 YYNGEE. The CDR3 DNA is TGTGCCAGCAGCCCCCGCGGGGGCCGCCCTTATAGCACAGATACGCAGTATTTT. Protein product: CASSPRGGRPYSTDTQYF. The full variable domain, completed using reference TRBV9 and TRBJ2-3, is DSGVTQTPKHLITATGQRVTLRCSPRSGDLSVYWYQQSLDQGLQFLIQYYNGEERAKGNILERFSAQQFPDLHSELNLSSLELGDSALYFCASSPRGGRPYSTDTQYFGPGTRLTVL.

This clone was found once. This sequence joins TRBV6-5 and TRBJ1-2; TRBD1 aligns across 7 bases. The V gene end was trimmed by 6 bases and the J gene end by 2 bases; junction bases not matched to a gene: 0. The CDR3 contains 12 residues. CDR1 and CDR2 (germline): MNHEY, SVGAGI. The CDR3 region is CASRDRNYGYTF. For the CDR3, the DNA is TGTGCCAGCAGGGACAGGAACTATGGCTACACCTTC.

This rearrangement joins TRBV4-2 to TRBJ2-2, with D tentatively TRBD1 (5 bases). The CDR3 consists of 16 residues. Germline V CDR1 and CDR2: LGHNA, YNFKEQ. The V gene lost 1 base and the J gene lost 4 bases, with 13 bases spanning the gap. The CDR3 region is CASSQAMGRGTGELFF. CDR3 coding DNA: TGTGCCAGCAGCCAAGCAATGGGGCGCGGCACCGGGGAGCTGTTTTTT.

The CDR3 spells CASNDGPTREQYF. The CDR3 coding sequence is TGTGCCAGCAACGACGGACCTACTAGGGAGCAGTACTTC. This chain links TRBV2 with TRBJ2-7; TRBD2 might be the D (5 bases). The germline V and J ends were trimmed by 7 bases and 7 bases, with 17 bases remaining between them. The CDR3 runs 13 residues. In germline, CDR1 is SNHLY, CDR2 FYNNEI.

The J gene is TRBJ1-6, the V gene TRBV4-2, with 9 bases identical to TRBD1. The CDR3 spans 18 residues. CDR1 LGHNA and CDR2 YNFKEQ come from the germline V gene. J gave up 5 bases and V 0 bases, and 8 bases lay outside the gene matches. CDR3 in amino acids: CASSQDNGWDRDNSPLHF. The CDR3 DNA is TGTGCCAGCAGCCAAGATAATGGGTGGGACAGGGATAATTCACCCCTCCACTTT.

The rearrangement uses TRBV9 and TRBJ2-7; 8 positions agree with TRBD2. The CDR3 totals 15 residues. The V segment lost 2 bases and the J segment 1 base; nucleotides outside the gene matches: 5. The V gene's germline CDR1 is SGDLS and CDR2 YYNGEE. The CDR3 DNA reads TGTGCCAGCAGCGTCACTAGCGGAGCATCCTACGAGCAGTACTTC. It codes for CASSVTSGASYEQYF. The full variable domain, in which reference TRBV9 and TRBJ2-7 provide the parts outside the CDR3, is DSGVTQTPKHLITATGQRVTLRCSPRSGDLSVYWYQQSLDQGLQFLIQYYNGEERAKGNILERFSAQQFPDLHSELNLSSLELGDSALYFCASSVTSGASYEQYFGPGTRLTVT.

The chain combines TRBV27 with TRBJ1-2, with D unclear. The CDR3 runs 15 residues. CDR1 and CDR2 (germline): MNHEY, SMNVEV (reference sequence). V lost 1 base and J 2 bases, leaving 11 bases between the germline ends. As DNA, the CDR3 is TGTGCCAGCAGTTTATTCCCTCGCGGGAACTATGGCTACACCTTC. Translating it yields CASSLFPRGNYGYTF.

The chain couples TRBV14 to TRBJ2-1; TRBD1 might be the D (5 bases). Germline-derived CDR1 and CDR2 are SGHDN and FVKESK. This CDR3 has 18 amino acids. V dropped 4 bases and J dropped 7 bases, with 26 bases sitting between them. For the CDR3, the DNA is TGTGCCAGCAGCCGGTATCTGACAGTCCACACTCCGAGGAATGAGCAGTTCTTC. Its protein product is CASSRYLTVHTPRNEQFF.

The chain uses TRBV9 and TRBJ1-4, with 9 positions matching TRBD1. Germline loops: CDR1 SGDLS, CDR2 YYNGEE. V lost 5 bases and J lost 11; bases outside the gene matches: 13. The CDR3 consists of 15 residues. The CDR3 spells CASRRDRGGCGKLFF. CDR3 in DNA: TGTGCCAGCAGAAGAGACAGGGGGGGTTGTGGGAAACTGTTTTTT.

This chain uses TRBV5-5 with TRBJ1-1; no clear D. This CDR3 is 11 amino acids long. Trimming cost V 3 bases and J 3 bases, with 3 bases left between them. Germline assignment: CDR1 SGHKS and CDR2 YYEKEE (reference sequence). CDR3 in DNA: TGTGCCAGCAGCTCGTACACTGAAGCTTTCTTT. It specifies CASSSYTEAFF. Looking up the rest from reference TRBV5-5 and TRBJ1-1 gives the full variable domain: DAGVTQSPTHLIKTRGQQVTLRCSPISGHKSVSWYQQVLGQGPQFIFQYYEKEERGRGNFPDRFSARQFPNYSSELNVNALLLGDSALYLCASSSYTEAFFGQGTRLTVV.

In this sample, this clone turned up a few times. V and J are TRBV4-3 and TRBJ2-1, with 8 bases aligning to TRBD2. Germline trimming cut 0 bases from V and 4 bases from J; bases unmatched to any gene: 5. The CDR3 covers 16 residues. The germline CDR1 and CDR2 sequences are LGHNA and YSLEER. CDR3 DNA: TGCGCCAGCAGCCAAGAGACGGCGGGAGGTTACAATGAGCAGTTCTTC. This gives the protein CASSQETAGGYNEQFF.

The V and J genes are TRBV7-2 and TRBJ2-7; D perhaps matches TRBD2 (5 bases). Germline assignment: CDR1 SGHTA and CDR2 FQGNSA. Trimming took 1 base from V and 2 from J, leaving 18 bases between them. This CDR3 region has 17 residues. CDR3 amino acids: CASSLGWVWAGTYEQYF. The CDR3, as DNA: TGTGCCAGCAGCTTAGGTTGGGTCTGGGCGGGTACCTACGAGCAGTACTTC.

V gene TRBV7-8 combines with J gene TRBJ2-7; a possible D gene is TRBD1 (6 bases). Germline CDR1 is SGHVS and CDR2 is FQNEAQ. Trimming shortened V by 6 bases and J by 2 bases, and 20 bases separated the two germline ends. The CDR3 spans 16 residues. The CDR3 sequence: CASSSEGGRSPYEQYF. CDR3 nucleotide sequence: TGTGCCAGCAGTTCAGAAGGGGGTAGATCGCCCTACGAGCAGTACTTC.

CDR3 nucleotide sequence: TGCGCCAGCAGCTTGGGGGGCAGGGTCAATTCACCCCTCCACTTT. It codes for CASSLGGRVNSPLHF. V is TRBV5-1 and J is TRBJ1-6; a possible D gene is TRBD1 (5 bases). Trimming removed 0 bases at V and 7 bases at J, with 11 bases between. CDR3 length equals 15 residues. From germline, CDR1 is SGHRS and CDR2 YFSETQ.

The CDR3 sequence: CASSQSPKPSGELFF. CDR3 bases: TGCGCCAGCAGTCAATCGCCTAAGCCTTCCGGGGAGCTGTTTTTT. J is TRBJ2-2 and V is TRBV23-1; D is unresolved. TRBV23-1 is an ORF, and what it does is uncertain. V lost 0 bases to trimming and J lost 6 bases, with 11 bases between them. The CDR3 totals 15 residues.

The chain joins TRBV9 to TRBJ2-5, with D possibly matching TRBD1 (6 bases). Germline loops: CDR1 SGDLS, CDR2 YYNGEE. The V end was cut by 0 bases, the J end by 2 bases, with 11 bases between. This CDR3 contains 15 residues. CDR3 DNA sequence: TGTGCCAGCAGCGTAGGGCCAGGGGTACAAGAGACCCAGTACTTC. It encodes CASSVGPGVQETQYF.

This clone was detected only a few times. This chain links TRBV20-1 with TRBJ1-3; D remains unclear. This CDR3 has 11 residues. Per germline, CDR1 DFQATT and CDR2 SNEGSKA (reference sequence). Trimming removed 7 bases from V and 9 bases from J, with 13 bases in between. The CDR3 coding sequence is TGCAGTGTAAAATCGGGTACCACCATATATTTT. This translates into CSVKSGTTIYF.

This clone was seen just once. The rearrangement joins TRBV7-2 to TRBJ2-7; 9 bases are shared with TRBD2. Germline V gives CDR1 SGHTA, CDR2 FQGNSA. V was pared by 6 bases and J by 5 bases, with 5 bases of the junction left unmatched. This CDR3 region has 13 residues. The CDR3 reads CASRSSGDHEQYF. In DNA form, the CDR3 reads TGTGCCAGCAGATCTAGCGGGGACCACGAGCAGTACTTC.

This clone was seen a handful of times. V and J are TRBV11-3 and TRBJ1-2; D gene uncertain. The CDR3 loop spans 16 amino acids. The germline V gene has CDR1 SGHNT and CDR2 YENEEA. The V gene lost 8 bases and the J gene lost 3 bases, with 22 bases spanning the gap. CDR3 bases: TGTGCCAGCCACGACCTAAGCTTGGCCGGGGACTATGGCTACACCTTC. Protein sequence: CASHDLSLAGDYGYTF.

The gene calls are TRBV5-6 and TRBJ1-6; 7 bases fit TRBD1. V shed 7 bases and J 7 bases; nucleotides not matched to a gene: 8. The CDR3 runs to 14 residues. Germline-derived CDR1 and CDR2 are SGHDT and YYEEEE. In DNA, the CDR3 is TGTGCCAGCTCCATTTACAGGGGCAATTCACCCCTCCACTTT. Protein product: CASSIYRGNSPLHF. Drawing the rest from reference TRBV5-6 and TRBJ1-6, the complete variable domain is DAGVTQSPTHLIKTRGQQVTLRCSPKSGHDTVSWYQQALGQGPQFIFQYYEEEERQRGNFPDRFSGHQFPNYSSELNVNALLLGDSALYLCASSIYRGNSPLHFGNGTRLTVT.

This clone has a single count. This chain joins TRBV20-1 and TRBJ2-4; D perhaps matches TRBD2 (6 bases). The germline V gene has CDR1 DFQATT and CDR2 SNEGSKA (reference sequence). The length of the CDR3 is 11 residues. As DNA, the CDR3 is TGCAATCCGGGGGTGGAAAACATTCAGTACTTC. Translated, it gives CNPGVENIQYF.

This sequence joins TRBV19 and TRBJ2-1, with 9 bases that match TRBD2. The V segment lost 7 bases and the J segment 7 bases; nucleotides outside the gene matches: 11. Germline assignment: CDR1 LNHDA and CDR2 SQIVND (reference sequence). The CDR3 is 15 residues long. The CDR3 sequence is CASTPSGTFSNEQFF. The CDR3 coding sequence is TGTGCCAGTACTCCTAGCGGGACATTTTCGAATGAGCAGTTCTTC.

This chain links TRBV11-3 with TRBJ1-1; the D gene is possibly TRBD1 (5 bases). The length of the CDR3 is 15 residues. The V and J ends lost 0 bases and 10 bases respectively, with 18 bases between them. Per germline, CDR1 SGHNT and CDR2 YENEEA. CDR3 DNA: TGTGCCAGCAGCTTAGATTCAGGAGGGGCCAGCAGAGCTTTCTTT. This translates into CASSLDSGGASRAFF.

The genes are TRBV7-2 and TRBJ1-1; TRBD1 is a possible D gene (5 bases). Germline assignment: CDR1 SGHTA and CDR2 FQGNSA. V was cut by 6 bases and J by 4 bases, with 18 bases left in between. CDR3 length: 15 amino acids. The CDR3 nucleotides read TGTGCCAGCAGTCTCCAGCGGGGCGTCGGCACTGAAGCTTTCTTT. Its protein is CASSLQRGVGTEAFF.

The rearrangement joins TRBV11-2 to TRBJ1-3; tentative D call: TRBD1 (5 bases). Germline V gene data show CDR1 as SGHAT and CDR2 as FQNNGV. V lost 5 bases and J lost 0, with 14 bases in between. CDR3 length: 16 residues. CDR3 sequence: CASSPTEEPSGNTIYF. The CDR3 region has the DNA TGTGCCAGCAGCCCGACAGAGGAACCCTCTGGAAACACCATATATTTT.

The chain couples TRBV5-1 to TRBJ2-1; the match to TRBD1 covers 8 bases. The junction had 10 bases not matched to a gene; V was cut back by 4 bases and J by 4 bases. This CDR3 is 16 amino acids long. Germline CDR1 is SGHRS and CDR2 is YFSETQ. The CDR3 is CASSPDSGGRYNEQFF. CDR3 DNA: TGCGCCAGCAGCCCCGATTCAGGGGGCCGGTACAATGAGCAGTTCTTC.

The CDR3 here is CASSPQGQGGYEQYF. Here the CDR3 DNA reads TGTGCCAGCAGCCCCCAAGGACAGGGGGGCTACGAGCAGTACTTC. This rearrangement joins TRBV7-3 to TRBJ2-7; 10 nucleotides agree with TRBD1. The CDR3 length is 15 residues. Germline V gene lookup returns CDR1 SGHTA and CDR2 FQGTGA. The ends lost 5 bases at V and 3 bases at J; junction bases unmatched: 7.